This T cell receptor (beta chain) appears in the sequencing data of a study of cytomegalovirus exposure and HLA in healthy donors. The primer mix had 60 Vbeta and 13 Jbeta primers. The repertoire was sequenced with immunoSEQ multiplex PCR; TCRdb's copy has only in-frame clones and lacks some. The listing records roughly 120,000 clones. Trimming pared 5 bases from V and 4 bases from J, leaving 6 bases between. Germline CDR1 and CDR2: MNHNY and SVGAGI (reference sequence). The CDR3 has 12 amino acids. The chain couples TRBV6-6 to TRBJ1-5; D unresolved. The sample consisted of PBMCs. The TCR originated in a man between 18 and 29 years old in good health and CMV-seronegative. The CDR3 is CASSGRNQPQHF. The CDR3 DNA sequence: TGTGCCAGCAGTGGCAGGAATCAGCCCCAGCATTTT.